This TCR beta chain stems from a study of Ad26.COV2.S vaccination and SARS-CoV-2 variants. Looking at the study overall: Doses of Ad26.COV2.S were injected into muscle once or twice, 56 days apart.

Treatment denoted: over 15 received Ad26.COV2.S at low or high dose, single or two shots; about 5 received placebo; per-sample allocation not given. Sampling happened 63 days after the first vaccine or placebo injection. An Ad26 vector was used to express Wuhan-strain SARS-CoV-2 spike as the vaccine. Trimming stripped 4 bases from V and 3 bases from J, with 26 bases between. The CDR3 runs 19 residues. The V gene's germline CDR1 is SGHDT and CDR2 YYEEEE. This table comes from immunoSEQ multiplex PCR, and its TCRdb copy is limited to in-frame clones, with some not included. The top ten hold 9% to 15% of the sample, which has about 430,000 clones, approximately 90% seen once.

The source is a person aged 18-60 years who received the Ad26.COV2.S COVID-19 vaccine or a placebo. The V and J genes are TRBV5-6 and TRBJ1-3; no definite D call. Sample: peripheral blood, taken in a trial of Ad26.COV2.S vaccine versus placebo. In DNA, the CDR3 is TGTGCCAGCAGCCAACACCTAAGGGTCCCCCCTCGCGGTGGAAACACCATATATTTT. Amino acid sequence: CASSQHLRVPPRGGNTIYF.